This T cell receptor (beta chain) was recovered during a study of shared clonotypes between healthy human individuals. Notes on the study in general: A small donor pool kept down the genetic and exposure-history diversity that was represented.

With respect to this clone: Its antigen remains unknown.

Sequencing used immunoSEQ multiplex PCR; TCRdb keeps in-frame clones, though not all of them. The sample holds about 1 million clones, about 70% seen once. The germline V gene has CDR1 SGHTA and CDR2 FQGTGA. Trimming took 5 bases from V and 3 from J, leaving 13 bases between them. The CDR3 extends over 15 amino acids. The chain couples TRBV7-3 to TRBJ2-2; possibly TRBD2 for D (5 bases). This sequence originates from a young man in good health. The sequenced sample was memory CD4+ T cells sorted from blood. Regarding subset: CD45RA-negative fraction. The CDR3 spells CASSQAGLYTGELFF. The CDR3 nucleotides are TGTGCCAGCAGCCAAGCCGGACTTTACACCGGGGAGCTGTTTTTT.